The rows below give T cell receptor beta chains drawn from one sample of a study of vaccination effects on CD4 cells after COVID-19. The data were produced by immunoSEQ multiplex PCR, yet TCRdb's version contains in-frame clones alone and is incomplete. The profile shows over 30,000 clones, 70% of them singletons. No antigen is known for these receptors. This sample comprised CD4+ T cells from PBMCs cultured with SARS-CoV-2 spike peptides, obtained before COVID-19 vaccination. The receptors were gathered from a human donor who received a COVID-19 vaccine. The CDR3 runs from the conserved cysteine through the conserved F or W. Fields, in order: J gene, V gene, D gene, CDR3 protein. A D gene is named only where the DNA matches it firmly.

>TRBJ1-5|TRBV6-5|-
CASSPIYSNQPQHF
>TRBJ1-1|TRBV6-2/TRBV6-3|-
CASSTGPHEAFF
>TRBJ2-7|TRBV6-5|TRBD1
CASRYRTGSDYEQYF
>TRBJ2-4|TRBV28|TRBD1
CASRPGTGVAKNIQYF
>TRBJ1-2|TRBV10-3|TRBD1
CAISESGTGGYGYTF
>TRBJ2-2|TRBV5-5|-
CASSQTSRGGAANTGELFF
>TRBJ2-1|TRBV7-9|-
CASSLRRGPYNEQFF
>TRBJ1-4|TRBV6-1|-
CASSEGDSREKLFF
>TRBJ1-3|TRBV6-2/TRBV6-3|-
CASSYASVNGNTIYF
>TRBJ2-7|TRBV4-3|TRBD1
CASGESGQGSHEQYF